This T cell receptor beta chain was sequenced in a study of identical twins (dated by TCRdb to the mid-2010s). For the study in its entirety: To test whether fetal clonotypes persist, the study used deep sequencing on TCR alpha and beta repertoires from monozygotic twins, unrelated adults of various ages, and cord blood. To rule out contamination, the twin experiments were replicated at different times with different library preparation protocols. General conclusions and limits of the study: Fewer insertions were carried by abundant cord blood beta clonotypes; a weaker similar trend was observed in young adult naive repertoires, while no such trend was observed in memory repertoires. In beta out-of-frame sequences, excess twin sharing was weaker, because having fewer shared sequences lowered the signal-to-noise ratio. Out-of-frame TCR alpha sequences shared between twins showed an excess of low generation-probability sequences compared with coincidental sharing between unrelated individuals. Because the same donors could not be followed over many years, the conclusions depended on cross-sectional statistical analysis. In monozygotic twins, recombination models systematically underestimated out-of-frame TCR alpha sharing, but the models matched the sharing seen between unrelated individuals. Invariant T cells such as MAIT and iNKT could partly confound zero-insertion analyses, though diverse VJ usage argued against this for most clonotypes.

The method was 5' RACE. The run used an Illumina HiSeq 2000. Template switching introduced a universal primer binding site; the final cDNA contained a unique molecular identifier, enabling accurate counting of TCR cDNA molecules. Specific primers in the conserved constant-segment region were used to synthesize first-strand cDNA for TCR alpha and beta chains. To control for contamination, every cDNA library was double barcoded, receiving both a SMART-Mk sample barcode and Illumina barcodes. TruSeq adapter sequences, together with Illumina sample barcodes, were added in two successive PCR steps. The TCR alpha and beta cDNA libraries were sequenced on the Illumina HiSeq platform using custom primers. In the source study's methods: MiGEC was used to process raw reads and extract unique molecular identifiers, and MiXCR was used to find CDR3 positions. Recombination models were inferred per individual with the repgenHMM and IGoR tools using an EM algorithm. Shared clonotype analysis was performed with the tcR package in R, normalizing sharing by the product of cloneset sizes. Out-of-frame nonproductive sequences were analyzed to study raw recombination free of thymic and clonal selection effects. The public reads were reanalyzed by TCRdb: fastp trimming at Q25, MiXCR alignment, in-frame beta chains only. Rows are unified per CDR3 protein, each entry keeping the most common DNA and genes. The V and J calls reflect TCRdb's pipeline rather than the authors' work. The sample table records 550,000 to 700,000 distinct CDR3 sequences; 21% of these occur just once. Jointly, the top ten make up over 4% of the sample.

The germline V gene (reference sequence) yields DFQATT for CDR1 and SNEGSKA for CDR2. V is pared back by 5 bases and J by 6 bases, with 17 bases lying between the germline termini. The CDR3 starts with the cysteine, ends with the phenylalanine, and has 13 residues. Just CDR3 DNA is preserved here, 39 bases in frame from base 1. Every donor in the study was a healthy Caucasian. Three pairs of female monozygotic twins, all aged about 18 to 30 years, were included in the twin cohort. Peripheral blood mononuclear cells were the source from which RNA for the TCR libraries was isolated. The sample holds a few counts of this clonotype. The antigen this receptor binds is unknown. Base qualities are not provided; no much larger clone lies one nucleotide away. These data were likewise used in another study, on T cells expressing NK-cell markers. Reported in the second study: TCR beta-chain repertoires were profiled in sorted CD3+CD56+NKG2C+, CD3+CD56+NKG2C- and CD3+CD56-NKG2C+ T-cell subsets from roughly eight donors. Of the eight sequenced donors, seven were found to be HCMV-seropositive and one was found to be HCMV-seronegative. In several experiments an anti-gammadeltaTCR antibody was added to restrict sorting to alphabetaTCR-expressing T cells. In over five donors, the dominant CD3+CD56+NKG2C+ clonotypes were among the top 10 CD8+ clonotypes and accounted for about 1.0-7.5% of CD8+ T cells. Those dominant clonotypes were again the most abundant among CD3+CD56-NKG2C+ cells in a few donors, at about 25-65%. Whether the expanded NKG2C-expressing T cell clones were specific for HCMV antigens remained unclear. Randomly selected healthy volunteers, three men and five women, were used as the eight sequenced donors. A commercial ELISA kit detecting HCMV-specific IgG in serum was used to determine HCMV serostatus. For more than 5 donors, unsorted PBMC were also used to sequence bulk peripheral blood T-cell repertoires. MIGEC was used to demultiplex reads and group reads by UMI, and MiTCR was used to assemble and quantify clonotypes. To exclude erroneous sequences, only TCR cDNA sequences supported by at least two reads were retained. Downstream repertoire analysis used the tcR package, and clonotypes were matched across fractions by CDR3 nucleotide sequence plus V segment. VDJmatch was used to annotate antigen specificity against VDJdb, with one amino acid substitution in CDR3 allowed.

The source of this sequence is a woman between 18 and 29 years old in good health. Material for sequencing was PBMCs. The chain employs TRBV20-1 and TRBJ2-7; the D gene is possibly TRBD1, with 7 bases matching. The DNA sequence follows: TGCAGTGCTTCCCCAGGGGGGCTTTCCGAGCAGTACTTC. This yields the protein CSASPGGLSEQYF.